This TCR beta chain was captured in a study of shared clonotypes between healthy human individuals. Study overall: Each donor's CD4 naive and CD4 memory cells filled three plates apiece, CD8 naive two, and CD8 memory one.

Original handling: Without quality scores, immunoSEQ junctional reads could not be filtered like full-length reads. Method: immunoSEQ multiplex PCR; TCRdb's copy keeps in-frame clones and lacks some. The DNA gave D and trimming, while V, J and clone size come from that table. The table lists about 1.5 million clones, 95% to 99% of them singletons. Broader study findings: When compared with the clonotypes that were shared by all four sorted-subset donors, the non-shared clonotypes turned out to have lower generation probabilities. Sampling was confined to blood; repertoires within tissues likely differ.

This clone was counted a few times. Its antigen is currently unknown. CDR1 and CDR2 (germline): SQVTM, ANQGSEA. V shed 4 bases and J 5 bases; nucleotides not matched to a gene: 5. The CDR3 totals 13 residues. This chain joins TRBV29-1 and TRBJ2-1, with 7 bases matching TRBD1. The TCR was taken from a man aged 25-40 years in good health. Material: naive CD4+ T cells sorted from blood. This sample's subset: CD45RA+ positively selected. CDR3 DNA: TGCAGCGTTGCCCGGGACAGTCACAATGAGCAGTTCTTC. It specifies CSVARDSHNEQFF.